This T cell receptor beta chain comes out of a study of T cell changes during pregnancy in multiple sclerosis. The CDR3 runs 13 residues. V lost 4 bases and J lost 7, with 14 bases in between. CDR1 SGDLS and CDR2 YYNGEE come from the germline V gene. The table came from immunoSEQ multiplex PCR; TCRdb's copy has only in-frame clones and leaves some out. This sample has about 57,000 clones, with 92% found just once. The starting material was CD4+ T cells from peripheral blood mononuclear cells, obtained in the second trimester of pregnancy. V usage is TRBV9 and J usage is TRBJ1-2; a possible D gene is TRBD1 (6 bases). The origin of this receptor is a female donor with multiple sclerosis, enrolled in a pregnancy study. Written as DNA, the CDR3 is TGTGCCAGCAGCCGGGGGGCGTTGGGTGGCTACACCTTC. Protein sequence: CASSRGALGGYTF.